A single sample is the source of the 8 T cell receptor beta chains below, sequenced in a study of persistence of HIV-infected CD4 T cells. The stimulus was an HIV-1 Gag 15-mer peptide pool, about 1 ug/peptide/mL. CD40L-negative CD69-negative CD45RO-high memory CD4+ T cells were sorted as populations depleted of antigen-responding cells. For these TCRs, the target antigens are not known. The libraries were made with immunoSEQ version 4 in survey mode. TCRdb's table, derived via immunoSEQ multiplex PCR, lists solely in-frame clones and lacks some. The sample consists of about 64,000 clones, roughly 77% of them appearing once. Here the sequenced sample was CD4+ T cells sorted from PBMCs after roughly 17-hour stimulation, taken from a patient who received antiretroviral therapy. These receptors were obtained from an adult man with HIV who was CMV-seropositive.

The V call is TRBV28, the J call TRBJ1-2; 8 positions agree with TRBD1. Germline CDR1 is MDHEN and CDR2 is SYDVKM. This CDR3 contains 14 residues. With 5 bases clipped from V and 4 bases from J, the junction kept 6 bases outside the gene matches. DNA of the CDR3: TGTGCCAGCAGTCCGGGACAGGCATCCTATGGCTACACCTTC. Amino acids: CASSPGQASYGYTF.

This clone was observed a handful of times. The V and J genes are TRBV6-5 and TRBJ1-5; 8 bases line up with TRBD1. Looked up from germline, CDR1 is MNHEY and CDR2 is SVGAGI. The J segment lost 8 bases and the V segment lost 7 bases, leaving 10 bases of the junction unmatched. The CDR3 is 14 residues long. CDR3 nucleotide sequence: TGTGCCAGCACCTATACAGGGGGAAGGGAGCCCCAGCATTTT. It translates to CASTYTGGREPQHF.

The V gene is TRBV27, the J gene TRBJ1-1; D remains unclear. Trimming cost V 0 bases and J 1 base, with 18 bases left between them. Germline CDR1 and CDR2: MNHEY and SMNVEV (reference sequence). This CDR3 is built from 18 residues. In DNA form, the CDR3 reads TGTGCCAGCAGTTTATCGCCATACCTGGAACCACCGAACACTGAAGCTTTCTTT. The encoded protein is CASSLSPYLEPPNTEAFF.

In nucleotides, the CDR3 is TGTGCCAGCAGCTTTGGAGGGCGCTCCTACAATGAGCAGTTCTTC. Amino acids: CASSFGGRSYNEQFF. This rearrangement joins TRBV5-5 to TRBJ2-1, with D possibly being TRBD2 (6 bases). The CDR3 runs to 15 residues. The V gene's germline CDR1 is SGHKS and CDR2 YYEKEE (reference sequence). V was pared by 2 bases and J by 0 bases, with 9 bases between.

The chain employs TRBV5-1 and TRBJ2-3; D remains ambiguous. CDR1 and CDR2 (germline): SGHRS, YFSETQ. V was cut by 0 bases and J by 0 bases, with 8 bases left in between. This CDR3 spans 15 amino acids. Here the CDR3 DNA reads TGCGCCAGCAGCTTGGATAGGCCTAGCACAGATACGCAGTATTTT. It codes for CASSLDRPSTDTQYF.

This chain links TRBV19 with TRBJ1-1; D is uncertain. The CDR3 consists of 12 residues. CDR1 and CDR2 from the germline V gene are LNHDA and SQIVND (reference sequence). Trimming left V 7 bases short and J 0 bases short, with 6 bases between. CDR3: CASKDLNTEAFF. The CDR3 DNA reads as TGTGCCAGTAAGGACCTGAACACTGAAGCTTTCTTT.

The table lists this clone with a few counts. This chain uses TRBV4-1 with TRBJ1-5; the match to TRBD1 covers 7 bases. Germline loops: CDR1 MGHRA, CDR2 YSYEKL. The CDR3 is made up of 16 amino acids. Germline trimming cut 0 bases from V and 10 bases from J; bases unmatched to any gene: 12. The CDR3 bases are TGCGCCAGCAGCCAAGATGAATCAGGGGGTAGGCAACCCCAGCATTTT. Amino acids: CASSQDESGGRQPQHF.

This clone was recorded a few times. V is TRBV6-6 and J is TRBJ2-7, with 7 bases identical to TRBD1. The CDR3 spans 13 residues. Germline V lookup: CDR1 MNHNY, CDR2 SVGAGI (reference sequence). The ends lost 8 bases at V and 6 bases at J; junction bases unmatched: 10. The CDR3 DNA sequence: TGTGCCAGCCGACCACAGGGGCCCGGCGAGCAGTACTTC. Translated: CASRPQGPGEQYF.